Given below is one T cell receptor beta chain in context. This clone has only one observation. No cognate antigen has been identified for it. One base away there is no much larger clone; base qualities are not given. The data are from a study of PD-1 and CTLA-4 blockade in melanoma (dated by TCRdb to the early 2020s). At the level of the whole study: The study compared how PD-1 blockade and CTLA-4 blockade affected the melanoma-reactive CD8 T cell response in patients with melanoma.

CDR1 is given as SQVTM and CDR2 as ANQGSEA, both from the germline V gene. V and J are trimmed by 3 bases and 6 bases, and the gene matches miss 4 bases of the junction. Reading from cysteine to phenylalanine, the CDR3 counts 12 amino acids. Only the CDR3 DNA stays, 36 bases, in frame from base 1. The library came from the immunoSEQ multiplex PCR assay. TCRdb took over this immuneACCESS table, retaining in-frame rearrangements with V and J assigned. Such tables are incomplete; in checked studies, under half of the missing clones stem from an unresolved V gene, and the remainder is unexplained. Within this sample are tens of thousands of clones, with approximately 89% of them counted one time only. Of the sample, roughly 9% is held by the ten largest clones.

Sequenced material: CD8+ T cells from peripheral blood, taken from a patient given anti-PD-1 treatment. This TCR was sampled from a human donor with melanoma. The sequence joins TRBV29-1 to TRBJ2-7; 8 central bases correspond to TRBD1. The base sequence is TGCAGCGTTGAGCCAGGGACAGGCGAGCAGTACTTC. The translation is CSVEPGTGEQYF.